This T cell receptor (beta chain) was documented in a study of naive and memory T cell subsets (dated by TCRdb to about 2017). Concerning the study at large: An open-source, UMI-based TCR alpha and beta sequencing pipeline was applied to sorted naive and memory peripheral blood T cell subsets. IgG serology results and the functional CMV T cell responses were in complete agreement. RNA was DNase-treated and reverse transcribed with TCR constant-region primers, mostly using SuperScript III.

Study-wide conclusions, independent of this receptor: RNA-based TCR counts may be affected by expression changes linked to T cell activation and differentiation. The repertoire findings for the naive and memory subsets could not be validated against a ground truth, as none was available. After error correction, only a single occurrence was seen for over 95% of naive TCR sequences, so much steeper abundance distributions were produced than in memory subsets. TCR abundance followed a power law whose exponent differed between naive and memory subsets but was consistent across the three individuals. Single alpha or beta chain sequences, rather than paired alpha/beta receptors, were used to define clonotypes. In both CD4 and CD8 cells, going from naive through CM, EM and EMRA, the Gini index went up while Shannon and inverse Simpson diversity went down.

V sheds 1 base and J sheds 1 base, leaving 11 bases between their ends. From the germline V gene (reference sequence), CDR1 is LGHDT and CDR2 is YNNKEL. Spanning cysteine to phenylalanine, the CDR3 consists of 16 amino acids. Only CDR3 DNA remains: 48 bases, in frame from the first base. This clonotype has ten or more counts. There is no known antigen for this receptor. There are no base qualities to consult, and no much larger clone falls within one base. The library was produced with UMI-ligation and nested PCR. The beta constant-region primer consisted of an equimolar mixture of two oligonucleotides that together covered TRBC1 and TRBC2. A single-stranded oligonucleotide bearing the SP2 primer plus a 12-nucleotide UMI was ligated onto the 3' end of the cDNA by T4 RNA ligase 1. The ligated cDNA went through four rounds of PCR with nested alpha and beta constant-region primers together with the SP2 primer. Incubation of the ligation reaction lasted about 19-24 hours at 16 degrees C. PCR2 was typically performed as a SYBR Green qPCR and was stopped at a predetermined threshold so that over-amplification was prevented. All purifications after the first were performed with Agencourt AMPure XP magnetic beads. Libraries were quantified by Qubit and checked on a TapeStation, with a main peak expected near 650 bp. Pooled libraries were sequenced on an Illumina MiSeq using v2 2x251 paired-end kits, and typically 1-2 million reads were obtained per sample. Each sample's library went into the pool at about 4.2 nM, and roughly 4.5-7.5% PhiX was added to help with cluster recognition. As for how the authors treated the data: Using tag matching that tolerated one base-pair mismatch, Decombinator assigned V and J genes to FASTQ reads that had been processed by Demultiplexor. Collapsinator relied on UMIs to fix sequencing errors as well as frequency errors caused by PCR heterogeneity. TCRs were translated and CDR3s were extracted from the conserved cysteine to the FGXG phenylalanine by CDR3Translator, with non-productive sequences being flagged. Gini, Shannon entropy and inverse Simpson indices were calculated on repertoires subsampled to equal numbers of UMI-defined TCRs. Within the linear range, a power law was fitted by maximum likelihood to the distributions of clonotype abundance. Similar UMI counts, unique TCR numbers and clonal distributions were obtained with the pipeline and with MIGEC on one naive CD8 sample. A set of approximately 7,300 CMV-associated CDR3 sequences, compiled from VDJdb and a published dataset, was used to search the repertoires. TCRdb trimmed the raw reads at Q25, called clones with MiXCR and kept productive beta chains. One record per CDR3 amino acid sequence lists the most common genes and DNA. Clone size and V and J calls follow TCRdb, not the original study. The sample profile shows around 40,000 distinct CDR3 sequences; 10% to 15% of them were found once. The ten largest clones represent 22% of the sample.

From the second PCR step on, the TCR alpha and beta chain libraries were amplified in separate reactions. To determine each donor's CMV status, fresh PBMCs were stimulated overnight with CMV viral lysate, and IFNgamma production from CD4+ T cells was then assessed. CD4 T cells were positively selected with Miltenyi beads, followed by positive selection of CD8 T cells from the CD4-negative fraction. Cells were stained for CD3, CD4, CD8, CD45RA, CD27 and a live/dead dye and were sorted on a BD Aria II into four subsets based on CD45RA and CD27. The sorting gate for effector memory cells was CD45RA-CD27-, and the sorting gate for EMRA cells was CD45RA+CD27-. Blood came from a few healthy volunteers, each fractionated into CD4 and CD8 T cells and then into four differentiation subsets. About 130 ml of peripheral blood was collected from each donor, and PBMC were isolated from the blood using Ficoll-Paque PLUS density-gradient centrifugation. Sorted cells were lysed in RLT buffer, and RNA was extracted with a Qiagen RNeasy kit and stored at -80°C.

The V and J segments used are TRBV3-1 and TRBJ2-4, with the D gene not confidently named. Sequenced input: effector memory CD4+ T cells from blood. The sample's cell subset or site label, decoded: effector memory, CD45RA- CD27-. This TCR came from a human donor in good health. The CDR3 reads CASSQGLSSAKNIQYF. The DNA is TGTGCCAGCAGCCAAGGACTCTCCTCGGCCAAAAACATTCAGTACTTC.